A single sample gave rise to the 12 T cell receptor beta chains below, sequenced in a study of T cells in tuberculosis. After thawing and overnight rest, PBMC were stained with GMM-loaded CD1B tetramer, viability dye and anti-CD3 for sorting. The lipid loaded on the CD1B tetramers was C32 glucose monomycolate from Rhodococcus equi. Generated by immunoSEQ multiplex PCR, the TCRdb table keeps only in-frame clones and is missing some. Of 55,000 to 60,000 clones listed, roughly 87% are singletons. The sequenced material came from CD1b-GMM tetramer-negative cells sorted from PBMCs. These receptors all come from an adult woman with latent tuberculosis.

The rearrangement uses TRBV5-1 and TRBJ2-2; TRBD1 matches at 7 bases. Germline V gives CDR1 SGHRS, CDR2 YFSETQ. The CDR3 has 15 amino acids. Trimming at V came to 3 bases and at J to 5 bases, leaving 7 bases not matched to a gene. The CDR3 nucleotides read TGCGCCAGCAGCTGGGGGACAGAAGTAACCGGGGAGCTGTTTTTT. Translated: CASSWGTEVTGELFF.

V usage is TRBV6-5 and J usage is TRBJ2-7, with D possibly matching TRBD1 (5 bases). Germline loops: CDR1 MNHEY, CDR2 SVGAGI. The length of the CDR3 is 14 residues. Trimming removed 5 bases at V and 3 bases at J, with 14 bases between. CDR3 DNA sequence: TGTGCCAGCAGTAACAGGCTCTGGGACTACGAGCAGTACTTC. It encodes CASSNRLWDYEQYF.

V and J are TRBV5-1 and TRBJ2-5; 9 nucleotides agree with TRBD2. Trimming took 1 base from V and 5 from J; bases not matched to a gene: 6. The CDR3 runs to 15 residues. Germline lookup yields CDR1 SGHRS and CDR2 YFSETQ. CDR3 protein: CASSLSSGVGETQYF. The CDR3 DNA follows: TGCGCCAGCAGCTTGTCTAGCGGGGTAGGGGAGACCCAGTACTTC.

A single count supports this clone. The chain carries TRBV6-1 and TRBJ2-2; D is uncertain. Trimming removed 2 bases at V and 5 bases at J, with 12 bases between. Germline CDR1 is MNHNS and CDR2 is SASEGT. The CDR3 is made up of 15 amino acids. CDR3 sequence (DNA): TGTGCCAGCAGTGAATGGAACAGTCCAACCGGGGAGCTGTTTTTT. It translates to CASSEWNSPTGELFF.

The genes are TRBV4-3 and TRBJ1-1; D is uncertain. Germline V gene data show CDR1 as LGHNA and CDR2 as YSLEER. V lost 0 bases and J 4 bases, leaving 12 bases between the germline ends. The CDR3 contains 15 residues. The DNA for the CDR3 is TGCGCCAGCAGCCAAGATCCGGGAGGGAGCACTGAAGCTTTCTTT. Translating gives CASSQDPGGSTEAFF.

This chain joins TRBV5-8 and TRBJ1-1; tentatively, D is TRBD1 (6 bases). Between the trimmed V and J ends, which lost 5 bases and 0 bases, there was a span of 14 bases. CDR1 SGHTS and CDR2 YDEGEE come from the germline V gene. The CDR3 has 15 residues. As DNA, the CDR3 is TGTGCCAGCAGGAAGAGACAGGAAGTGAACACTGAAGCTTTCTTT. Amino acid sequence: CASRKRQEVNTEAFF.

J is TRBJ2-7 and V is TRBV28; 11 nucleotides match TRBD1. With V trimmed by 7 bases and J by 2 bases, 4 bases remained unmatched. CDR1 and CDR2 (germline): MDHEN, SYDVKM. The CDR3 loop spans 14 amino acids. The CDR3 sequence: CASIGQGAAYEQYF. The CDR3 nucleotides are TGTGCCAGCATAGGACAGGGGGCGGCCTACGAGCAGTACTTC.

V gene TRBV9 combines with J gene TRBJ2-1, with a tentative D call TRBD1 (5 bases). Deletions cut 0 bases from V and 8 bases from J, with 24 bases between. The CDR3 runs 18 residues. The germline V gene has CDR1 SGDLS and CDR2 YYNGEE. In DNA, the CDR3 is TGTGCCAGCAGCGTAGAGGATCAGGGAATGGGTCTTTGGGATGAGCAGTTCTTC. The encoded protein is CASSVEDQGMGLWDEQFF.

This rearrangement joins TRBV19 to TRBJ1-2; maybe TRBD1 (5 bases). Germline CDR1 reads LNHDA; CDR2 reads SQIVND (reference sequence). Trimming shortened V by 5 bases and J by 4 bases, and 14 bases separated the two germline ends. CDR3 length equals 14 residues. CDR3 coding DNA: TGTGCCAGTAGTCGACAGCTCAGCAGCTATGGCTACACCTTC. Translation gives CASSRQLSSYGYTF. The complete variable domain, with remaining parts taken from reference TRBV19 and TRBJ1-2, reads DGGITQSPKYLFRKEGQNVTLSCEQNLNHDAMYWYRQDPGQGLRLIYYSQIVNDFQKGDIAEGYSVSREKKESFPLTVTSAQKNPTAFYLCASSRQLSSYGYTFGSGTRLTVV.

The genes are TRBV30 and TRBJ1-5, with D perhaps matching TRBD1 (6 bases). Trimming left V 5 bases short and J 6 bases short, with 17 bases between. CDR3 size: 14 residues. Germline V lookup: CDR1 GTSNPN, CDR2 SVGIG (reference sequence). CDR3 coding DNA: TGTGCCTGGGACCCAGGGGTTCAGGGTCAGCCCCAGCATTTT. Translation gives CAWDPGVQGQPQHF.

V and J are TRBV19 and TRBJ1-4; TRBD1 matches 8 bases. There are 16 residues in the CDR3. V dropped 2 bases and J dropped 6; count of bases not matched to a gene: 8. CDR1 and CDR2 (germline): LNHDA, SQIVND (reference sequence). The CDR3, as DNA: TGTGCCAGTAGTATATCGTCAGGGGGCGCCGATGAAAAACTGTTTTTT. It is translated as CASSISSGGADEKLFF.

The chain links TRBV27 to TRBJ2-7; 8 nucleotides line up with TRBD2. Germline CDR1 and CDR2: MNHEY and SMNVEV (reference sequence). This CDR3 is built from 15 residues. Trimming cost V 6 bases and J 1 base; bases outside gene matches: 8. For the CDR3, the DNA is TGTGCCAGCAGAAAGAGCGGGAGTCGATCCTACGAGCAGTACTTC. It translates to CASRKSGSRSYEQYF.